One sample yielded the 24 T cell receptor beta chains listed below, sequenced in a study of PD-1 blockade in classical Hodgkin lymphoma. This table comes from immunoSEQ multiplex PCR, and its TCRdb copy is limited to in-frame clones, with some not included. The table lists about 96,000 clones, under 95% of them singletons, with 2% in the top ten. Time point: cycle 4 day 1 (C4D1), after more than five weeks of nivolumab. Relapses following autologous stem cell transplantation were seen in all patients, with brentuximab vedotin exposure varying. Sequenced material: peripheral blood mononuclear cells (PBMCs), taken before the fourth cycle of nivolumab. The receptors stem from a human donor with classical Hodgkin lymphoma.

The chain has TRBV7-2 and TRBJ1-5; 8 bases match TRBD1. The CDR3 has 15 residues. V trimming: 6 bases; J trimming: 7 bases; junction bases outside the gene matches: 11. Per germline, CDR1 SGHTA and CDR2 FQGNSA. CDR3 coding DNA: TGTGCCAGCAGTCAAATGGACAGGGAGAGACAGCCCCAGCATTTT. This codes for CASSQMDRERQPQHF.

V and J are TRBV30 and TRBJ2-1; D unresolved. The germline V and J ends were trimmed by 4 bases and 0 bases, with 7 bases remaining between them. The CDR3 covers 13 residues. Per the germline V gene, CDR1 is GTSNPN and CDR2 is SVGIG (reference sequence). CDR3 loop: CAWTVSSYNEQFF. The CDR3 DNA follows: TGTGCCTGGACAGTAAGCTCCTACAATGAGCAGTTCTTC.

This clone was observed a few times. The chain links TRBV19 to TRBJ1-2, with unresolved D. Germline assignment: CDR1 LNHDA and CDR2 SQIVND (reference sequence). The CDR3 consists of 13 residues. Trimming cost V 7 bases and J 1 base, with 10 bases left between them. CDR3 region: CASTLGDNYGYTF. For the CDR3, the DNA is TGTGCCAGTACCCTGGGAGATAACTATGGCTACACCTTC.

CDR3 protein: CASSGGPSYNEQFF. CDR3 DNA sequence: TGCGCCAGCAGCGGGGGTCCTTCCTACAATGAGCAGTTCTTC. The gene calls are TRBV5-1 and TRBJ2-1; the D call may be TRBD1 or TRBD2 (5 bases each). CDR3 length: 14 residues. The germline V gene encodes CDR1 SGHRS and CDR2 YFSETQ. The V end was cut by 4 bases, the J end by 1 base, with 9 bases between.

V is TRBV10-1 and J is TRBJ2-1; 7 bases match TRBD1. The trim removed 4 bases at V and 9 bases at J, leaving 9 bases unmatched. This CDR3 is built from 14 residues. Germline V gives CDR1 WNHNN, CDR2 SYGVQD (reference sequence). This CDR3 is CASSGQGPPLEQFF. The CDR3 nucleotides are TGCGCCAGCAGTGGACAGGGCCCCCCTCTTGAGCAGTTCTTC.

This chain joins TRBV19 and TRBJ2-6; D is possibly TRBD1 (5 bases). This CDR3 is built from 20 residues. Trimming pared 2 bases from V and 0 bases from J, leaving 20 bases between. The germline V gene has CDR1 LNHDA and CDR2 SQIVND (reference sequence). CDR3 DNA sequence: TGTGCCAGTAGTATATGGGTAGGGGTAGGGCTTCTCTCTGGGGCCAACGTCCTGACTTTC. This encodes CASSIWVGVGLLSGANVLTF.

CDR3 nucleotides: TGTGCCAGCACCCGGGAGACTAGCGGGAGGGGTACCGGGGAGCTGTTTTTT. Translation: CASTRETSGRGTGELFF. This chain links TRBV5-6 with TRBJ2-2, with 14 bases matching TRBD2. Germline V gene data show CDR1 as SGHDT and CDR2 as YYEEEE. The CDR3 extends over 17 amino acids. V trimming: 6 bases; J trimming: 5 bases; junction bases outside the gene matches: 9.

The rearrangement links TRBV7-9 to TRBJ1-4; 7 positions match TRBD1. CDR1 SEHNR and CDR2 FQNEAQ come from the germline V gene (reference sequence). V was pared by 4 bases and J by 3 bases, with 2 bases of the junction left unmatched. The CDR3 loop spans 14 amino acids. The DNA for the CDR3 is TGTGCCAGCAGCTGGGGGACAGCTAATGAAAAACTGTTTTTT. Protein product: CASSWGTANEKLFF.

The gene calls are TRBV19 and TRBJ2-1; D remains ambiguous. V was shortened by 9 bases and J by 4 bases, with 13 bases between the two germline ends. Germline assignment: CDR1 LNHDA and CDR2 SQIVND (reference sequence). The CDR3 extends over 13 amino acids. Here the CDR3 reads CASGVDRYNEQFF. In DNA, the CDR3 is TGTGCCAGCGGAGTGGATCGATACAATGAGCAGTTCTTC. The full variable domain, rest sourced from reference TRBV19 and TRBJ2-1, is DGGITQSPKYLFRKEGQNVTLSCEQNLNHDAMYWYRQDPGQGLRLIYYSQIVNDFQKGDIAEGYSVSREKKESFPLTVTSAQKNPTAFYLCASGVDRYNEQFFGPGTRLTVL.

This CDR3 is CAWSVGRGNQPQHF. CDR3 nucleotides: TGTGCCTGGAGTGTAGGCAGGGGCAATCAGCCCCAGCATTTT. This chain uses TRBV30 with TRBJ1-5; perhaps TRBD1 as D (5 bases). The V gene lost 0 bases and the J gene lost 2 bases, with 8 bases spanning the gap. The germline CDR1 and CDR2 sequences are GTSNPN and SVGIG (reference sequence). There are 14 residues in the CDR3.

This chain uses TRBV6-6 with TRBJ1-2; weak D call: TRBD1 (5 bases). Per germline, CDR1 MNHNY and CDR2 SVGAGI (reference sequence). This CDR3 has 14 amino acids. V was pared by 2 bases and J by 4 bases, with 11 bases between. This chain's CDR3 is CASSYGGFGYGYTF. DNA of the CDR3: TGTGCCAGCAGTTACGGGGGGTTCGGCTATGGCTACACCTTC.

The gene calls are TRBV19 and TRBJ2-7, with D possibly TRBD2 on 7 matching bases. The CDR3 is 16 residues long. The germline gives CDR1 LNHDA, CDR2 SQIVND (reference sequence). The V and J ends lost 6 bases and 1 base respectively, with 19 bases between them. The CDR3 region is CASRGGAGASSYEQYF. The CDR3 DNA sequence: TGTGCCAGTAGAGGGGGGGCGGGAGCCTCTTCCTACGAGCAGTACTTC.

The chain carries TRBV4-1 and TRBJ2-1; 7 bases are a match to TRBD2. Germline loops: CDR1 MGHRA, CDR2 YSYEKL. Losses at the gene ends were 3 bases for V and 4 bases for J; bases not matched to a gene: 3. This CDR3 has 14 residues. The DNA for the CDR3 is TGCGCCAGCAGCCAGGGGAGGGGTTACAATGAGCAGTTCTTC. Protein sequence: CASSQGRGYNEQFF.

V and J are TRBV10-2 and TRBJ2-7, with D unclear. CDR1 WSHSY and CDR2 SAAADI come from the germline V gene. Trimming shortened V by 2 bases and J by 5 bases, and 13 bases separated the two germline ends. The CDR3 runs 14 residues. As DNA, the CDR3 is TGCGCCAGCAGTGAGGGTAGCAGTTTCGACGAGCAGTACTTC. Amino acid sequence: CASSEGSSFDEQYF.

This clone was recorded a few times. V usage is TRBV7-8 and J usage is TRBJ1-1; D is uncertain. Germline CDR1 SGHVS, CDR2 FQNEAQ. The ends were cut back, 5 bases at V and 1 base at J, with 8 bases in the middle. This CDR3 has 13 amino acids. The CDR3 nucleotides are TGTGCCAGCAGCCGAGGGAGGAACACTGAAGCTTTCTTT. It translates to CASSRGRNTEAFF.

The chain joins TRBV5-4 to TRBJ2-2; possibly TRBD2 for D (6 bases). In germline, CDR1 is SGHNT, CDR2 YYREEE (reference sequence). V lost 7 bases to trimming and J lost 8 bases, with 21 bases between them. The CDR3 spans 15 residues. CDR3 in amino acids: CASHPIDGGRGELFF. The CDR3, as DNA: TGTGCCAGCCATCCCATCGACGGGGGTAGGGGGGAGCTGTTTTTT.

V and J are TRBV5-1 and TRBJ2-3; D gene unclear. Trimming cost V 0 bases and J 2 bases, with 10 bases left between them. Germline loops: CDR1 SGHRS, CDR2 YFSETQ. The CDR3 runs to 15 residues. Here the CDR3 reads CASSLGSGNTDTQYF. The CDR3 coding sequence is TGCGCCAGCAGCTTGGGTTCGGGCAACACAGATACGCAGTATTTT. Supplemented by reference TRBV5-1 and TRBJ2-3, the full variable domain reads KAGVTQTPRYLIKTRGQQVTLSCSPISGHRSVSWYQQTPGQGLQFLFEYFSETQRNKGNFPGRFSGRQFSNSRSEMNVSTLELGDSALYLCASSLGSGNTDTQYFGPGTRLTVL.

The chain carries TRBV5-1 and TRBJ2-7, with a weak D call TRBD2 (6 bases). The V end lost 4 bases, the J end lost 3 bases, and 20 bases lay between the germline ends. The CDR3 loop spans 16 amino acids. The germline V gene encodes CDR1 SGHRS and CDR2 YFSETQ. CDR3 DNA: TGCGCCAGCAGCCAAGGAGGTCCCCGGAGGGACTACGAGCAGTACTTC. Translated, it gives CASSQGGPRRDYEQYF.

The chain uses TRBV9 and TRBJ1-1, with unresolved D. In germline, CDR1 is SGDLS, CDR2 YYNGEE. V shed 0 bases and J shed 4 bases, with 10 bases lying between them. The CDR3 spans 14 residues. The CDR3 DNA is TGTGCCAGCAGCGTAGGGACGGGTCCCACTGAAGCTTTCTTT. It translates to CASSVGTGPTEAFF. The full variable domain, rest sourced from reference TRBV9 and TRBJ1-1, is DSGVTQTPKHLITATGQRVTLRCSPRSGDLSVYWYQQSLDQGLQFLIQYYNGEERAKGNILERFSAQQFPDLHSELNLSSLELGDSALYFCASSVGTGPTEAFFGQGTRLTVV.

The chain couples TRBV6-6 to TRBJ2-3, with D possibly matching TRBD2 (5 bases). The CDR3 is made up of 15 amino acids. Germline CDR1 is MNHNY and CDR2 is SVGAGI (reference sequence). V lost 0 bases and J lost 4, with 11 bases in between. The CDR3: CASSYSGNNADTQYF. The CDR3 DNA is TGTGCCAGCAGTTACTCCGGGAACAACGCAGATACGCAGTATTTT.

The chain links TRBV19 to TRBJ1-3, with 9 nucleotides matching TRBD1. The V gene end was trimmed by 5 bases and the J gene end by 3 bases; junction bases not matched to a gene: 14. Looked up from germline, CDR1 is LNHDA and CDR2 is SQIVND (reference sequence). This CDR3 contains 18 residues. The CDR3 loop is CASSPTDRGTGIGNTIYF. DNA of the CDR3: TGTGCCAGTAGTCCGACGGACAGGGGCACTGGGATTGGAAACACCATATATTTT.

V is TRBV7-2 and J is TRBJ2-3, with 7 bases matching TRBD2. The ends lost 5 bases at V and 0 bases at J; junction bases unmatched: 8. This CDR3 contains 16 residues. CDR1 SGHTA and CDR2 FQGNSA come from the germline V gene. The CDR3 reads CASSRSGRASTDTQYF. In DNA form, the CDR3 reads TGTGCCAGCAGCCGTAGCGGGCGGGCAAGCACAGATACGCAGTATTTT. The variable domain in full, completed from reference TRBV7-2 and TRBJ2-3, reads GAGVSQSPSNKVTEKGKDVELRCDPISGHTALYWYRQSLGQGLEFLIYFQGNSAPDKSGLPSDRFSAERTGGSVSTLTIQRTQQEDSAVYLCASSRSGRASTDTQYFGPGTRLTVL.

V gene TRBV6-5 combines with J gene TRBJ2-3; D possibly corresponds to TRBD2 (6 bases). The CDR3 runs 13 residues. Germline CDR1 reads MNHEY; CDR2 reads SVGAGI. The V gene lost 6 bases and the J gene lost 5 bases, with 12 bases spanning the gap. The CDR3 here is CASRGTEGDTQYF. CDR3 nucleotide sequence: TGTGCCAGCAGGGGGACGGAGGGAGATACGCAGTATTTT.

The rearrangement joins TRBV5-1 to TRBJ1-1; tentatively, D is TRBD1 (5 bases). V lost 3 bases, J lost 5 bases, and 26 bases lay in between. The CDR3 is 18 residues long. CDR1 and CDR2 from the germline V gene are SGHRS and YFSETQ. The CDR3 loop is CASSSLGAGPPGRTEAFF. CDR3 coding DNA: TGCGCCAGCAGCTCCTTAGGGGCAGGGCCCCCCGGGCGGACTGAAGCTTTCTTT.